These 19 T cell receptor beta chains came from one sample sequenced in a study of regulatory T cells in long-lasting Graves disease. To make TCR beta libraries, researchers used iRepertoire HTBI primers and Arm-PCR of CDR3 regions. TCRdb itself ran the multiplex PCR reads through MiXCR, one entry per CDR3 protein. The repertoire consists of some 560,000 distinct CDR3 sequences, with 15% to 20% occurring once and the leading ten covering around 25%. The time point: newly diagnosed GD, antithyroid drugs for less than 3 months. RNA isolated from PBMCs was used to make the TCR library. These data also featured in a second study, about T cells in Graves' hyperthyroidism and ophthalmopathy.

Material: peripheral blood mononuclear cells (PBMCs), obtained at new diagnosis, from a patient treated with antithyroid drugs. These receptors came from a woman aged 35-65 years with Graves disease.

This clonotype showed up many times. This chain joins TRBV6-1 and TRBJ1-2; 7 bases align to TRBD1. The CDR3 runs 15 residues. Germline V gene lookup returns CDR1 MNHNS and CDR2 SASEGT. The J segment lost 7 bases and the V segment lost 6 bases, leaving 14 bases of the junction unmatched. The CDR3 DNA reads as TGTGCCAGCAGCGTCCCGGGCAGGGGGATGGTTGGCTACACCTTC. This translates into CASSVPGRGMVGYTF.

This clonotype was picked up a small number of times. The chain combines TRBV15 with TRBJ1-2, with D maybe TRBD1 (5 bases). The CDR3 consists of 13 residues. The V end lost 5 bases, the J end lost 8 bases, and 15 bases lay between the germline ends. Germline V gives CDR1 LNHNV, CDR2 YYDKDF (reference sequence). DNA for the CDR3: TGTGCCACCAGCCCTGAGGGGCAGGCCGGCTACACCTTC. This encodes CATSPEGQAGYTF.

The table lists this clonotype with many counts. CDR3 amino acids: CASSYPRTSGGSYNEQFF. The CDR3 DNA reads as TGTGCCAGCAGTTACCCGCGGACTAGCGGGGGATCCTACAATGAGCAGTTCTTC. The rearrangement joins TRBV6-5 to TRBJ2-1, with TRBD2 matching 13 bases. CDR3 size: 18 residues. Trimming cost V 2 bases and J 1 base; bases outside gene matches: 5. Germline CDR1 MNHEY, CDR2 SVGAGI.

The chain is built from TRBV28 and TRBJ2-3; 10 bases align to TRBD1. The CDR3 has 16 residues. Trimming at V came to 5 bases and at J to 3 bases, leaving 8 bases not matched to a gene. Germline V CDR1 and CDR2: MDHEN, SYDVKM. This CDR3 reads CASSPGGGQGTDTQYF. The DNA of the CDR3 is TGTGCCAGCAGTCCCGGGGGGGGACAGGGGACAGATACGCAGTATTTT. Looking up the rest from reference TRBV28 and TRBJ2-3 gives the full variable domain: DVKVTQSSRYLVKRTGEKVFLECVQDMDHENMFWYRQDPGLGLRLIYFSYDVKMKEKGDIPEGYSVSREKKERFSLILESASTNQTSMYLCASSPGGGQGTDTQYFGPGTRLTVL.

Concerning this clonotype: Given a much more abundant clone one base away, this may be a read error. The CDR3 ends on some other residue instead of the conserved phenylalanine or tryptophan, so this is likely a read error. This chain links TRBV10-3 with TRBJ1-1, with D perhaps matching TRBD1 (6 bases). Between the trimmed V and J ends, which lost 10 bases and 3 bases, there was a span of 21 bases. Per germline, CDR1 ENHRY and CDR2 SYGVKD. The CDR3 contains 15 residues. In DNA, the CDR3 is TGTGCCACTTCGAGGGGGTCCCAAGGCGACACTGAAGCTTTCCTT. It is translated as CATSRGSQGDTEAFL.

The V call is TRBV3-1, the J call TRBJ2-5; the D is unclear. Trimming stripped 0 bases from V and 7 bases from J, with 9 bases between. The germline V gene encodes CDR1 LGHDT and CDR2 YNNKEL (reference sequence). CDR3 size: 13 residues. This chain's CDR3 is CASSQDSVGTQYF. In nucleotides, the CDR3 is TGTGCCAGCAGCCAAGATTCTGTAGGGACCCAGTACTTC.

This clonotype occurred a few times. A read error likely explains this, since a far larger clone differs by one base. V usage is TRBV7-3 and J usage is TRBJ1-5; no clear D gene. Trimming cost V 5 bases and J 3 bases, with 8 bases left between them. The CDR3 has 13 residues. Looked up from germline, CDR1 is SGHTA and CDR2 is FQGTGA. CDR3: CASSPDANQPQHF. CDR3 coding DNA: TGTGCCAGCAGCCCGGACGCCAATCAGCCCCAGCATTTT.

This clonotype was detected only a few times. The chain is built from TRBV5-1 and TRBJ1-1; maybe TRBD1 (5 bases). CDR3 length: 14 amino acids. Germline V gene sequence: CDR1 SGHRS, CDR2 YFSETQ. Trimming removed 2 bases at V and 1 base at J, with 9 bases between. CDR3 protein: CASSFRGWNTEAFF. CDR3 sequence (DNA): TGCGCCAGCAGCTTTAGGGGATGGAACACTGAAGCTTTCTTT.

This clonotype came up many times. V gene TRBV12-3 or TRBV12-4 combines with J gene TRBJ1-2; possible D gene TRBD1, 5 bases. The V and J ends lost 5 bases and 3 bases respectively, with 13 bases between them. This CDR3 comprises 14 residues. CDR3 in DNA: TGTGCCAGCAGTACCCGGGGCCGGGACTATGGCTACACCTTC. Translated, it gives CASSTRGRDYGYTF.

The chain is built from TRBV12-3 or TRBV12-4 and TRBJ2-1; D is tentatively TRBD1 or TRBD2 (6 bases each). CDR3 length equals 15 residues. V lost 5 bases and J 3 bases, leaving 14 bases between the germline ends. DNA for the CDR3: TGTGCCAGCAGTCCTCGGGGGCCAGACTACAATGAGCAGTTCTTC. This codes for CASSPRGPDYNEQFF.

This clonotype turned up a few times. V gene TRBV5-1 combines with J gene TRBJ1-4; D is undetermined. The CDR3 contains 16 residues. Germline V gives CDR1 SGHRS, CDR2 YFSETQ. V dropped 5 bases and J dropped 8 bases, with 22 bases sitting between them. The CDR3 nucleotides are TGCGCCAGCAGTCGAACGACGGAAGGGCAATGGGAAAAACTGTTTTTT. As protein: CASSRTTEGQWEKLFF.

Notes on this clonotype: A read error may produce the germline difference seen at one junction end. CDR3 amino acids: CASSLPAIGQLF. Written as DNA, the CDR3 is TGCGCCAGCAGCTTGCCTGCGATCGGGCAGCTCTTC. The V gene is TRBV5-1, the J gene TRBJ2-1; D gene unclear. In germline, CDR1 is SGHRS, CDR2 YFSETQ. The CDR3 covers 12 residues. Drawing the rest from reference TRBV5-1 and TRBJ2-1, the complete variable domain is KAGVTQTPRYLIKTRGQQVTLSCSPISGHRSVSWYQQTPGQGLQFLFEYFSETQRNKGNFPGRFSGRQFSNSRSEMNVSTLELGDSALYLCASSLPAIGQLFGPGTRLTVL.

The chain carries TRBV10-3 and TRBJ1-4; possible D gene TRBD1, 5 bases. The CDR3 consists of 15 residues. In germline, CDR1 is ENHRY, CDR2 SYGVKD. The V and J ends lost 0 bases and 7 bases respectively, with 12 bases between them. CDR3 sequence: CAISESSLRGEKLFF. The CDR3 DNA follows: TGTGCCATCAGTGAGTCATCCCTAAGGGGTGAAAAACTGTTTTTT.

In this sample, this clonotype turned up a few times. Its ends do not fully match the called genes, so a read error is possible. J is TRBJ2-3 and V is TRBV27; D remains ambiguous. This CDR3 spans 12 amino acids. Germline V gene lookup returns CDR1 MNHEY and CDR2 SMNVEV (reference sequence). This chain's CDR3 is CAGSLVGDTQYF. The CDR3 nucleotides are TGTGCCGGCAGTTTAGTAGGGGATACGCAGTATTTT.

This clonotype was observed a few times. The chain combines TRBV30 with TRBJ1-6; 9 positions match TRBD1. The trim removed 1 base at V and 7 bases at J, leaving 2 bases unmatched. This CDR3 spans 14 amino acids. CDR1 and CDR2 from the germline V gene are GTSNPN and SVGIG (reference sequence). The CDR3 reads CAWSGTGDNSPLHF. In nucleotides, the CDR3 is TGTGCCTGGAGTGGGACAGGGGACAATTCACCCCTCCACTTT.

V gene TRBV27 combines with J gene TRBJ1-2; D may be TRBD1 (5 bases). The CDR3 runs 15 residues. V was shortened by 3 bases and J by 8 bases, with 19 bases between the two germline ends. CDR1 MNHEY and CDR2 SMNVEV come from the germline V gene (reference sequence). CDR3 region: CASSLGGAGLGGYTF. CDR3 nucleotide sequence: TGTGCCAGCAGTTTGGGGGGAGCGGGCCTCGGGGGCTACACCTTC.

V usage is TRBV4-1 and J usage is TRBJ2-2, with a weak D call TRBD2 (6 bases). The V and J ends lost 0 bases and 6 bases respectively, with 8 bases between them. The germline V gene has CDR1 MGHRA and CDR2 YSYEKL. The CDR3 covers 14 residues. CDR3 sequence (DNA): TGCGCCAGCAGCCAAGAGCCGGGGGCCGGGGAGCTGTTTTTT. As protein: CASSQEPGAGELFF.

This clonotype occurred a few times. V and J are TRBV7-8 and TRBJ1-1; TRBD1 matches at 10 bases. CDR1 is SGHVS and CDR2 is FQNEAQ in the germline V gene. The V and J ends lost 5 bases and 2 bases, in that order; junction bases with no gene match: 11. The CDR3 is made up of 17 amino acids. CDR3 bases: TGTGCCAGCAGCAAGACAGGGGGCGCGGGGAGAAACACTGAAGCTTTCTTT. Residues: CASSKTGGAGRNTEAFF. The complete variable domain, with remaining parts taken from reference TRBV7-8 and TRBJ1-1, reads GAGVSQSPRYKVAKRGQDVALRCDPISGHVSLFWYQQALGQGPEFLTYFQNEAQLDKSGLPSDRFFAERPEGSVSTLKIQRTQQEDSAVYLCASSKTGGAGRNTEAFFGQGTRLTVV.

This clonotype came up many times. The chain combines TRBV20-1 with TRBJ1-1; no reliable D call. Germline CDR1 is DFQATT and CDR2 is SNEGSKA (reference sequence). This CDR3 region has 13 residues. V was cut by 1 base and J by 4 bases, with 10 bases left in between. The CDR3, as DNA: TGCAGTGCTAGAGGTGGTAGTGGCACTGAAGCTTTCTTT. This gives the protein CSARGGSGTEAFF.